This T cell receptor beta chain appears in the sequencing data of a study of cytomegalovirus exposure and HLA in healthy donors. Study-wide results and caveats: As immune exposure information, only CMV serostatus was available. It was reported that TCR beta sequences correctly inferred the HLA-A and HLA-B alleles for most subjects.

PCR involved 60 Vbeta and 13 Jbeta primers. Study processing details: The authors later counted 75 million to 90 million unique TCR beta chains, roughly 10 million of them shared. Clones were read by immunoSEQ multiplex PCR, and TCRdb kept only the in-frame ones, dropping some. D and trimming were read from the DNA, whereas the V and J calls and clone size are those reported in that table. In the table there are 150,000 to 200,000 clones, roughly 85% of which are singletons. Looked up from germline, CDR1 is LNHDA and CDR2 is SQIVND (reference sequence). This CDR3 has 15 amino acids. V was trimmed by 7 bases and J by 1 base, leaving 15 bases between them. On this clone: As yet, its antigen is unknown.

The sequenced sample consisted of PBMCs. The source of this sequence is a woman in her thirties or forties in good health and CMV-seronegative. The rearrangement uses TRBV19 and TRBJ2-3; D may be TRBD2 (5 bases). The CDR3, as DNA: TGTGCCAGTAACGCCGAGGGTCTGGGCACAGATACGCAGTATTTT. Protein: CASNAEGLGTDTQYF.